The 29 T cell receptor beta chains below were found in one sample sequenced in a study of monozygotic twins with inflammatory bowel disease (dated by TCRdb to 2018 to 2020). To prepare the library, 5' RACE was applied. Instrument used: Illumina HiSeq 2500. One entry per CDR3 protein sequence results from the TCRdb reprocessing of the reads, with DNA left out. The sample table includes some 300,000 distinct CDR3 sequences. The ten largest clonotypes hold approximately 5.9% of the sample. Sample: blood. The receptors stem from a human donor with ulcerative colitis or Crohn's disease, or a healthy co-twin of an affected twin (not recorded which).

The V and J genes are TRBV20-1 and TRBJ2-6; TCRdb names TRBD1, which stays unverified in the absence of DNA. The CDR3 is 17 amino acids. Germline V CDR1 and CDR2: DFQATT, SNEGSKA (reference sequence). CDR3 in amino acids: CSAPRTGNPSGANVLTF.

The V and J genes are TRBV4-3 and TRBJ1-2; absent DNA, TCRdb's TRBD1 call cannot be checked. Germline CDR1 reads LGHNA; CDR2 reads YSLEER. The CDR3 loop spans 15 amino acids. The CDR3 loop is CASSHRQGVRDGYTF.

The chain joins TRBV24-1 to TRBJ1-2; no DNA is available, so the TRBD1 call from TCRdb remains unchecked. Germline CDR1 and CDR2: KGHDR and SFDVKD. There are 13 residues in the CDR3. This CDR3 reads CATSDGQGWGYTF.

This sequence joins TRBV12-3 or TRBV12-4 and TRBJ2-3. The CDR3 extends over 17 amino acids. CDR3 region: CASSQPYMGLAENTQYF.

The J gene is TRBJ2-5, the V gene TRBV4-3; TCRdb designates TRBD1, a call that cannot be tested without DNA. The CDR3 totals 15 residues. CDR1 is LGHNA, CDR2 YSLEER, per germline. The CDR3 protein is CASSQEGQEQETQYF.

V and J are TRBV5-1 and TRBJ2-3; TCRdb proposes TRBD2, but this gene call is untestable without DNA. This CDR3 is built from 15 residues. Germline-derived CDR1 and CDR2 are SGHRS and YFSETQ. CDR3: CASSLGSGTGNTQYF.

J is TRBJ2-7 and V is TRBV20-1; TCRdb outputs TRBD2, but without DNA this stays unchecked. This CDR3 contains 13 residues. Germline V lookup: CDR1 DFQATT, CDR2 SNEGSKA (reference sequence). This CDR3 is CSAILAGALEQYF.

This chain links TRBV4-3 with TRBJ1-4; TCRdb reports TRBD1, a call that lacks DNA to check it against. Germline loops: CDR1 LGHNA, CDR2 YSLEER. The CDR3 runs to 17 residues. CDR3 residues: CASSFLGGTATNEKLFF.

CDR3 region: CASSPGQPIEQFF. V usage is TRBV7-3 and J usage is TRBJ2-1. The CDR3 is 13 residues long. Germline V gives CDR1 SGHTA, CDR2 FQGTGA.

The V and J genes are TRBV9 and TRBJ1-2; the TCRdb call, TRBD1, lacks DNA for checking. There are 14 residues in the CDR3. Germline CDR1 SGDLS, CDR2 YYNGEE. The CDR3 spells CASSVTQGAVGYTF.

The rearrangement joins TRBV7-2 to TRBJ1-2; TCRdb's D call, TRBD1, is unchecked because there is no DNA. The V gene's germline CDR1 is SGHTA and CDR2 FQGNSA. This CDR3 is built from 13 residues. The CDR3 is CASSLVVARGYTF. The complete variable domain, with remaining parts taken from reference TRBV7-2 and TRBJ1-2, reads GAGVSQSPSNKVTEKGKDVELRCDPISGHTALYWYRQSLGQGLEFLIYFQGNSAPDKSGLPSDRFSAERTGGSVSTLTIQRTQQEDSAVYLCASSLVVARGYTFGSGTRLTVV.

This CDR3 reads CASSLVFPGAAKNIQYF. J is TRBJ2-4 and V is TRBV27; TCRdb names TRBD1, which stays unverified in the absence of DNA. Germline V gene data show CDR1 as MNHEY and CDR2 as SMNVEV (reference sequence). The length of the CDR3 is 17 residues.

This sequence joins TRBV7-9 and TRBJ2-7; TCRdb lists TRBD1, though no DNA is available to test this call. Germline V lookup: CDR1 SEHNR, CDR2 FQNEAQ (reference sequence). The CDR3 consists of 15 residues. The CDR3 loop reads CASSYWTVVSYEQYF.

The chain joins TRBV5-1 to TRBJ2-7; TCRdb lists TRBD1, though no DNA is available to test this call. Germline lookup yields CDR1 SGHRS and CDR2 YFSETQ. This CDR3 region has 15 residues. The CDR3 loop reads CASSSYTGQPLEQYF.

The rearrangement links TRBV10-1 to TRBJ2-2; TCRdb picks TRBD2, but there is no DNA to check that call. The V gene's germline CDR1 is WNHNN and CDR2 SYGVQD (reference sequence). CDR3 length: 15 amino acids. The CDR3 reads CASSEEASGREELFF.

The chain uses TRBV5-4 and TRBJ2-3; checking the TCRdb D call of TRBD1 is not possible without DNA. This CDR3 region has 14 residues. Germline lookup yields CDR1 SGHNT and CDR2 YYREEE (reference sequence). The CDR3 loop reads CASSLAGGRDTQYF.

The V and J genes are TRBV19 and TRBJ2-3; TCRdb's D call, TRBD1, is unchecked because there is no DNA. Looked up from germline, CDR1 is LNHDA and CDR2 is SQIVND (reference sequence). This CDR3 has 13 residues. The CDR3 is CASSIAGTDTQYF.

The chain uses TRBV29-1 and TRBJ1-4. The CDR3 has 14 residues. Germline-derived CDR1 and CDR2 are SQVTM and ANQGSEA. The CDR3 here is CSVILTINNEKLFF. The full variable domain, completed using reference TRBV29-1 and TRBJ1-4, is SAVISQKPSRDICQRGTSLTIQCQVDSQVTMMFWYRQQPGQSLTLIATANQGSEATYESGFVIDKFPISRPNLTFSTLTVSNMSPEDSSIYLCSVILTINNEKLFFGSGTQLSVL.

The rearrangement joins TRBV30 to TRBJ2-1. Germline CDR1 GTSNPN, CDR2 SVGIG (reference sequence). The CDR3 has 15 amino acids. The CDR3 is CAWSTGSSSYNEQFF.

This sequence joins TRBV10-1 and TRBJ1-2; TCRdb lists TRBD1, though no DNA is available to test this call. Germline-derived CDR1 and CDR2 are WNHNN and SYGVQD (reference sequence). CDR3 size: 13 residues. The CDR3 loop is CASSVPDRDGYTF.

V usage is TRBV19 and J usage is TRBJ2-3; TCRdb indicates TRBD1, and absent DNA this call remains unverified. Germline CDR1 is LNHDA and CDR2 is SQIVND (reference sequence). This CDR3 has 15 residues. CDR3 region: CASTGPGSSTDTQYF.

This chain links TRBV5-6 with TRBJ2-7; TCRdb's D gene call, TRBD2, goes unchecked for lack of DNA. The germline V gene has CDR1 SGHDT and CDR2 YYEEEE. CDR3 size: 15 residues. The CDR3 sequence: CASSYLPDGTYEQYF.

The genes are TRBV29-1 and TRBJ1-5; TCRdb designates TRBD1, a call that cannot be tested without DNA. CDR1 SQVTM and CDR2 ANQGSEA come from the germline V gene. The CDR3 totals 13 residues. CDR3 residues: CSVQGGGNQPQHF.

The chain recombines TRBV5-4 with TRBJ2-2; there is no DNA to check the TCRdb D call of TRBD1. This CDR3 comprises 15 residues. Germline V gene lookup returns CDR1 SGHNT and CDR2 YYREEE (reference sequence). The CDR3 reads CASSLPGHNTGELFF.

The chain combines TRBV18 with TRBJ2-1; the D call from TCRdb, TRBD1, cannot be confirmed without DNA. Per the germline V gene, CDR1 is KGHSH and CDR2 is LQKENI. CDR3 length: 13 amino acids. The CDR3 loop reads CASSPLLQERQFF.

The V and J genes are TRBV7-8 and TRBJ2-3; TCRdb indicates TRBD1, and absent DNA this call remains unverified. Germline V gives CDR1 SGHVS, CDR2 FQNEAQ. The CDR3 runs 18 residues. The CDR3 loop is CASSLEGWGSTSTDTQYF. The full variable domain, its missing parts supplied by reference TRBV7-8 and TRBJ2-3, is GAGVSQSPRYKVAKRGQDVALRCDPISGHVSLFWYQQALGQGPEFLTYFQNEAQLDKSGLPSDRFFAERPEGSVSTLKIQRTQQEDSAVYLCASSLEGWGSTSTDTQYFGPGTRLTVL.

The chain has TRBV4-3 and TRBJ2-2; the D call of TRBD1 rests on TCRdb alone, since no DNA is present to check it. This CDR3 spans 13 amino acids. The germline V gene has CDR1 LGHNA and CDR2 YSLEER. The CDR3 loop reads CASSGEGAGELFF.

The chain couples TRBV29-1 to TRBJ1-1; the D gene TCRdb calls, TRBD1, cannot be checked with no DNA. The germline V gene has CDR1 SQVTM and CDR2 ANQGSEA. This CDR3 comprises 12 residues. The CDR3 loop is CSVRAGGTEAFF.

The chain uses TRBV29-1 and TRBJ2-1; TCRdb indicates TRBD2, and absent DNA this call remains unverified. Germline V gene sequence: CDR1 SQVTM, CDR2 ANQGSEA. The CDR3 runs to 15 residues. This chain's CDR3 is CSVGGAGGPGNEQFF.